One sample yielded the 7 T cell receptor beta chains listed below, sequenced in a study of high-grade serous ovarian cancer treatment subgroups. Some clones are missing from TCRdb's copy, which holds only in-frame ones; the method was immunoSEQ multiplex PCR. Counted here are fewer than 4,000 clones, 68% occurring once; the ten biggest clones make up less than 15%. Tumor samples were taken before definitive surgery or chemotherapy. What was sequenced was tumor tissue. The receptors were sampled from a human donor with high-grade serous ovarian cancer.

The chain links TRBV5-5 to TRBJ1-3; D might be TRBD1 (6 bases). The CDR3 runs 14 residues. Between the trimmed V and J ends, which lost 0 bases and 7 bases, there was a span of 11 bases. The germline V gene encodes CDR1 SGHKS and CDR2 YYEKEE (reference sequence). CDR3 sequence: CASSLAGDGNTIYF. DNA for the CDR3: TGTGCCAGCAGCTTGGCAGGGGATGGGAACACCATATATTTT.

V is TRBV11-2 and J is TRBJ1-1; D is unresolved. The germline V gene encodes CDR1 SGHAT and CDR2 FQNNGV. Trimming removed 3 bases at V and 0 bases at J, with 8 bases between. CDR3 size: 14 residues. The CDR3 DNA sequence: TGTGCCAGCAGCTTGAGTCAGATGAACACTGAAGCTTTCTTT. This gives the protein CASSLSQMNTEAFF.

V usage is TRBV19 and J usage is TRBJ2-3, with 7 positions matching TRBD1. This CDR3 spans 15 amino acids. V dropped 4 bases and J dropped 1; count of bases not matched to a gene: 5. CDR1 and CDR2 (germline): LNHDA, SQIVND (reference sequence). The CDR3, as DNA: TGTGCCAGTAGTACCCGACAGGGTCGCACAGATACGCAGTATTTT. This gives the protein CASSTRQGRTDTQYF. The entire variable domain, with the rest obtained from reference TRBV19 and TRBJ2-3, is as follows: DGGITQSPKYLFRKEGQNVTLSCEQNLNHDAMYWYRQDPGQGLRLIYYSQIVNDFQKGDIAEGYSVSREKKESFPLTVTSAQKNPTAFYLCASSTRQGRTDTQYFGPGTRLTVL.

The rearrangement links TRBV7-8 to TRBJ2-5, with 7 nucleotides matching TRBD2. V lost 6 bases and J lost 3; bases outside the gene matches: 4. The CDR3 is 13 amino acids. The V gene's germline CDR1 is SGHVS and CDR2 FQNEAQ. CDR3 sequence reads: CASSSGTKETQYF. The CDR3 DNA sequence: TGTGCCAGCAGTTCCGGGACTAAAGAGACCCAGTACTTC.

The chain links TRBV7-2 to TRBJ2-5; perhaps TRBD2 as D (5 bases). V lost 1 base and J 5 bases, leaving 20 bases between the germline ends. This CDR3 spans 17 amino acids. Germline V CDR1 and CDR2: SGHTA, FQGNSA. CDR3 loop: CASSLGSASSPWETQYF. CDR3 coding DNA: TGTGCCAGCAGCTTAGGCTCGGCTAGCTCCCCCTGGGAGACCCAGTACTTC.

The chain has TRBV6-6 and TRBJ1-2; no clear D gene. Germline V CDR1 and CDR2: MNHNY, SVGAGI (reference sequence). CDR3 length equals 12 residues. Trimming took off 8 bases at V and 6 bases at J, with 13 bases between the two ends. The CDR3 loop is CASALGGDGYTF. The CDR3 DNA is TGTGCCAGCGCCCTTGGCGGAGATGGCTACACCTTC.

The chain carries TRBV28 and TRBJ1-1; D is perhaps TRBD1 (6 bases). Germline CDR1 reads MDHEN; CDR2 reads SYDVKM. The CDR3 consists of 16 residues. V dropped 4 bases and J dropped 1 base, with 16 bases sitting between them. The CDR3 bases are TGTGCCAGCAGTTCGCCATCCACAGGGTCGAACACTGAAGCTTTCTTT. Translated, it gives CASSSPSTGSNTEAFF. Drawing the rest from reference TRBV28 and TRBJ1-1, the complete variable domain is DVKVTQSSRYLVKRTGEKVFLECVQDMDHENMFWYRQDPGLGLRLIYFSYDVKMKEKGDIPEGYSVSREKKERFSLILESASTNQTSMYLCASSSPSTGSNTEAFFGQGTRLTVV.